Shown below are 7 T cell receptor beta chains from a single sample sequenced in a study of blood T cell repertoires in COVID-19. Generated by immunoSEQ multiplex PCR, the TCRdb table keeps only in-frame clones and is missing some. The sample consists of about 140,000 clones, about four fifths of them appearing once. The sequenced material came from PBMCs or T cells enriched from blood (not recorded which). Source of these receptors: a woman aged 50 to 60 with acute COVID-19.

This chain uses TRBV7-2 with TRBJ1-5; 8 bases agree with TRBD1. Germline CDR1 reads SGHTA; CDR2 reads FQGNSA. V shed 5 bases, J shed 3 bases, and the junction held 6 bases outside the gene matches. The CDR3 runs 15 residues. The CDR3 sequence is CASSQGQVTNQPQHF. CDR3 DNA: TGTGCCAGCAGCCAGGGACAGGTAACCAATCAGCCCCAGCATTTT.

The chain employs TRBV4-1 and TRBJ1-3; 7 bases are shared with TRBD1. The V and J ends lost 3 bases and 3 bases, in that order; junction bases with no gene match: 5. The length of the CDR3 is 15 residues. Per germline, CDR1 MGHRA and CDR2 YSYEKL. This CDR3 reads CASSQETGNGNTIYF. The CDR3 DNA follows: TGCGCCAGCAGCCAGGAGACAGGGAATGGAAACACCATATATTTT.

The chain employs TRBV4-3 and TRBJ1-6; 8 nucleotides align to TRBD1. The CDR3 is 18 residues long. Germline values: CDR1 LGHNA, CDR2 YSLEER. Unmatched junction bases numbered 14, after V lost 0 bases and J lost 10 bases. CDR3 nucleotide sequence: TGCGCCAGCAGCCAAGATCACGGCCAGGACAGGGTGGACTCACCCCTCCACTTT. Translating gives CASSQDHGQDRVDSPLHF.

The chain combines TRBV3-1 (or the pseudogene TRBV3-2) with TRBJ2-5; D unresolved. CDR1 and CDR2 from the germline V gene are LGHDT and YNNKEL (reference sequence). Trimming took 1 base from V and 4 from J, leaving 10 bases between them. The CDR3 covers 14 residues. DNA for the CDR3: TGTGCCAGCAGCCAAGGTACTTCGGGAGAGACCCAGTACTTC. Translated, it gives CASSQGTSGETQYF.

The rearrangement uses TRBV7-2 and TRBJ1-1; D is perhaps TRBD1 (6 bases). This CDR3 is 14 amino acids long. Trimming left V 5 bases short and J 4 bases short, with 14 bases between. Per the germline V gene, CDR1 is SGHTA and CDR2 is FQGNSA. CDR3 region: CASSLGGGLTEAFF. Written as DNA, the CDR3 is TGTGCCAGCAGCCTAGGCGGGGGGCTCACTGAAGCTTTCTTT.

This rearrangement joins TRBV14 to TRBJ1-1, with 7 bases aligning to TRBD1. The CDR3 extends over 14 amino acids. In germline, CDR1 is SGHDN, CDR2 FVKESK. V was clipped by 1 base and J by 4 bases; unmatched bases: 3. CDR3 sequence reads: CASSQVAGGTEAFF. In nucleotides, the CDR3 is TGTGCCAGCAGCCAAGTGGCAGGGGGCACTGAAGCTTTCTTT. Combining the CDR3 with reference TRBV14 and TRBJ1-1 gives the whole variable domain EAGVTQFPSHSVIEKGQTVTLRCDPISGHDNLYWYRRVMGKEIKFLLHFVKESKQDESGMPNNRFLAERTGGTYSTLKVQPAELEDSGVYFCASSQVAGGTEAFFGQGTRLTVV.

The chain couples TRBV7-8 to TRBJ1-1; TRBD1 might be the D (6 bases). The CDR3 length is 14 residues. The V end lost 3 bases, the J end lost 4 bases, and 12 bases lay between the germline ends. Per the germline V gene, CDR1 is SGHVS and CDR2 is FQNEAQ. This CDR3 is CASSLNRESTEAFF. In DNA, the CDR3 is TGTGCCAGCAGCTTGAACAGGGAAAGCACTGAAGCTTTCTTT.